Listed here is a single T cell receptor beta chain. In the authors' workflow: Using reference gene primer amplification, nucleated cell counts were estimated. Data came from immunoSEQ multiplex PCR; TCRdb stores just in-frame clones and leaves some out. D and trimming come from the DNA, and the V and J calls and clone size come from that table. In the table there are about 240,000 clones, 70% to 85% of which are singletons. The data originate from a study of blood T cell repertoires in COVID-19. Study-wide background: Both acute and convalescent COVID-19 samples were obtained from the United States, Italy and Spain. T cells, B-cell-depleted T cells, or PBMCs supplied cDNA or gDNA.

The CDR3 covers 14 residues. Germline V CDR1 and CDR2: MNHEY, SVGAGI. The V and J ends lost 8 bases and 3 bases, in that order; junction bases with no gene match: 6. This chain connects TRBV6-5 to TRBJ1-1; 10 bases align to TRBD1. Sequenced material: peripheral blood. This TCR derives from an elderly woman with acute or convalescent COVID-19. For the CDR3, the DNA is TGTGCCAGCCTCCGACAGGGGGCTTACACTGAAGCTTTCTTT. Its protein product is CASLRQGAYTEAFF.